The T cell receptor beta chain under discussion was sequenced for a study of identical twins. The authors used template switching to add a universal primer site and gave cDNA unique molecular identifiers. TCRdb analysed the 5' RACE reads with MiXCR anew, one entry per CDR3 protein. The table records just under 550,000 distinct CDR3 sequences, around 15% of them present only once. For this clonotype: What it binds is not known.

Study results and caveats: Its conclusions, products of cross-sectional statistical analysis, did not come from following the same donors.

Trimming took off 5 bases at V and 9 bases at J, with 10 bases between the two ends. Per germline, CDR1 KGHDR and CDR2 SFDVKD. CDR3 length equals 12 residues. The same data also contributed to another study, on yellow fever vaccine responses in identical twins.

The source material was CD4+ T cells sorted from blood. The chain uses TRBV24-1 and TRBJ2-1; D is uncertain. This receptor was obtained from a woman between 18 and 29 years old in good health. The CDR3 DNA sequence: TGTGCCACCAGTGCGGCAGGCGGTGAGCAGTTCTTC. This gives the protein CATSAAGGEQFF.